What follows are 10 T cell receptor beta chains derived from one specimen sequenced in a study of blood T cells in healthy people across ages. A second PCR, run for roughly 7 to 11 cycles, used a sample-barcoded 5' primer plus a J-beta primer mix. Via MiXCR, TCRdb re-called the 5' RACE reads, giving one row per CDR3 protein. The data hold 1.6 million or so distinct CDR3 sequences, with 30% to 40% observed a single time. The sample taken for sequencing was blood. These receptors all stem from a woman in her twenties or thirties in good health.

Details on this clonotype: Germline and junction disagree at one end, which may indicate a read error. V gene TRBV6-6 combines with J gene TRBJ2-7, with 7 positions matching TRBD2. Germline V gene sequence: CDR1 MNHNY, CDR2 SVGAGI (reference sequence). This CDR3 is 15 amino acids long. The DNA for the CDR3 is TGTGCCGGCAGGCCTGGGGGAGGGCCGGGTTACGAGCAGTACTTC. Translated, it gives CAGRPGGGPGYEQYF.

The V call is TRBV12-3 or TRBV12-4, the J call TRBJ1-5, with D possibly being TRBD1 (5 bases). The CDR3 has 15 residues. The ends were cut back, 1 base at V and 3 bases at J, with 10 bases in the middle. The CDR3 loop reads CASSLGAGINQPQHF. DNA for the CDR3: TGTGCCAGCAGTTTAGGGGCAGGGATCAATCAGCCCCAGCATTTT.

CDR3 coding DNA: TGTGCCAGCAGCTTAGCACTAGCGGAACGGGGCAATGAGCAGTTCTTC. It encodes CASSLALAERGNEQFF. The J gene is TRBJ2-1, the V gene TRBV7-9; 8 nucleotides align to TRBD2. Looked up from germline, CDR1 is SEHNR and CDR2 is FQNEAQ (reference sequence). CDR3 size: 16 residues. V was clipped by 0 bases and J by 6 bases; unmatched bases: 7. The full variable domain, with the rest looked up from reference TRBV7-9 and TRBJ2-1, is DTGVSQNPRHKITKRGQNVTFRCDPISEHNRLYWYRQTLGQGPEFLTYFQNEAQLEKSRLLSDRFSAERPKGSFSTLEIQRTEQGDSAMYLCASSLALAERGNEQFFGPGTRLTVL.

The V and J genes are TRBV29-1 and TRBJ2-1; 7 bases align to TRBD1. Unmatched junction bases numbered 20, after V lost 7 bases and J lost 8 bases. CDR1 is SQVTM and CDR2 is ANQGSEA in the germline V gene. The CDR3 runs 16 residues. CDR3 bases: TGCAGCGGGGCCGGCTTGAAGGACAGGAGTGGGGATGAGCAGTTCTTC. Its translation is CSGAGLKDRSGDEQFF.

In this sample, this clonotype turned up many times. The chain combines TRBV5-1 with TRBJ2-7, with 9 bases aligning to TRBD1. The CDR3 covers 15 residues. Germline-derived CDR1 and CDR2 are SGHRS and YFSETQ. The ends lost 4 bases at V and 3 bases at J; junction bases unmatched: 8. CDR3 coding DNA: TGCGCCAGCAGCCTGGGCGGGACAGGGTTCTACGAGCAGTACTTC. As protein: CASSLGGTGFYEQYF. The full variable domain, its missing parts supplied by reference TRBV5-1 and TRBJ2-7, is KAGVTQTPRYLIKTRGQQVTLSCSPISGHRSVSWYQQTPGQGLQFLFEYFSETQRNKGNFPGRFSGRQFSNSRSEMNVSTLELGDSALYLCASSLGGTGFYEQYFGPGTRLTVT.

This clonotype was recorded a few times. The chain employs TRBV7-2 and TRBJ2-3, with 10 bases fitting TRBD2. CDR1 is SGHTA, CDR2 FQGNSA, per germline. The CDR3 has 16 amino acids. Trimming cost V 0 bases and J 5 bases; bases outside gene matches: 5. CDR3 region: CASSLAASGGIDTQYF. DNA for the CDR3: TGTGCCAGCAGCTTAGCCGCTAGCGGGGGAATAGATACGCAGTATTTT. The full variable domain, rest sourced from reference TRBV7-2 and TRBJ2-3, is GAGVSQSPSNKVTEKGKDVELRCDPISGHTALYWYRQSLGQGLEFLIYFQGNSAPDKSGLPSDRFSAERTGGSVSTLTIQRTQQEDSAVYLCASSLAASGGIDTQYFGPGTRLTVL.

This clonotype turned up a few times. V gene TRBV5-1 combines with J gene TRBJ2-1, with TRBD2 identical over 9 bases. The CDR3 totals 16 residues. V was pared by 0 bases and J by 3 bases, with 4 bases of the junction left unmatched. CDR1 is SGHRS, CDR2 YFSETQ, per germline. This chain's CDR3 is CASSLAPSGNYNEQFF. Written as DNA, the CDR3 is TGCGCCAGCAGCTTGGCCCCTAGCGGGAACTACAATGAGCAGTTCTTC. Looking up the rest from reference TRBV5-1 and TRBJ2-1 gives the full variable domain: KAGVTQTPRYLIKTRGQQVTLSCSPISGHRSVSWYQQTPGQGLQFLFEYFSETQRNKGNFPGRFSGRQFSNSRSEMNVSTLELGDSALYLCASSLAPSGNYNEQFFGPGTRLTVL.

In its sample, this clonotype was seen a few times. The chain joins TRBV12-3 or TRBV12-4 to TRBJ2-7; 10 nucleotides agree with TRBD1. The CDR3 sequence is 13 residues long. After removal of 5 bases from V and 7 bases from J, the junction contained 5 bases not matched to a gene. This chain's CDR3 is CASSMRDRGEQYF. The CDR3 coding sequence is TGTGCCAGCAGTATGAGGGACAGGGGAGAGCAGTACTTC.

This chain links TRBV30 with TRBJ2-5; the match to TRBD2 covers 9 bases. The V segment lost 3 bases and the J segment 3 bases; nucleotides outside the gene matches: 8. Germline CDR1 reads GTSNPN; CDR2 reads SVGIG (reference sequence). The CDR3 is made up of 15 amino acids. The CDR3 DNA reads TGTGCCTGGAGCGTCCTTGGGACTAGCAAAGAGACCCAGTACTTC. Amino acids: CAWSVLGTSKETQYF.

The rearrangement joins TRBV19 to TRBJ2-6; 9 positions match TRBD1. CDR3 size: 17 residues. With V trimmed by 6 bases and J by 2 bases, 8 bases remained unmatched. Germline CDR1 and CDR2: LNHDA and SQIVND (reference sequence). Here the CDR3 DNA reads TGTGCCAGTAGAGAGAAAACAGGGGGCACTGGGGCCAACGTCCTGACTTTC. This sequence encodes CASREKTGGTGANVLTF.